Listed here is a single TCR beta chain. Its target is not known. This sample was included in a study of cytomegalovirus exposure and HLA in healthy donors. Findings and caveats of the study: In a later analysis, V- and J-gene trimming of beta chains associated with a DCLRE1C missense variant, replicated independently. According to an earlier analysis, most TCR beta V segments yielded productive rearrangements about 87% or about 30% of the time. The study carried out a later analysis of TCR beta sequences. It associated under 20,000 of them with specific HLA alleles at a false discovery rate of 0.05.

This PCR relied on a set of 60 Vbeta primers and 13 Jbeta primers. Profiled with immunoSEQ multiplex PCR; TCRdb holds only in-frame clones, not every one. This sample has about 130,000 clones, with 75% to 90% found just once. The V end was cut by 0 bases, the J end by 0 bases, with 10 bases between. This CDR3 has 17 residues. The germline CDR1 and CDR2 sequences are SGHRS and YFSETQ. The receptor's source is a man in his forties in good health and CMV-seronegative. The specimen sequenced was PBMCs. This chain connects TRBV5-1 to TRBJ2-6, with D uncertain. The chain's CDR3 is CASSLGSQSSGANVLTF. In DNA form, the CDR3 reads TGCGCCAGCAGCTTGGGGTCACAGAGCTCTGGGGCCAACGTCCTGACTTTC.